This T cell receptor (beta chain) was sequenced during a study of T cell changes during pregnancy in multiple sclerosis. Sequencing was performed with immunoSEQ multiplex PCR; in TCRdb, only in-frame clones are kept and a portion is missing. Among 45,000 to 50,000 clones listed, approximately 90% were seen once. This CDR3 spans 12 amino acids. The ends were cut back, 1 base at V and 7 bases at J, with 10 bases in the middle. The germline V gene has CDR1 GTSNPN and CDR2 SVGIG (reference sequence). The specimen comprised CD4+ T cells from peripheral blood mononuclear cells, sampled in the second trimester of pregnancy. The chain combines TRBV30 with TRBJ2-5; the D gene is possibly TRBD1 (6 bases). The TCR originated in a female donor in good health, enrolled as a control in a pregnancy study. CDR3 nucleotides: TGTGCCTGGAGTGCGGACAGTAGGACCCAGTACTTC. This translates into CAWSADSRTQYF.